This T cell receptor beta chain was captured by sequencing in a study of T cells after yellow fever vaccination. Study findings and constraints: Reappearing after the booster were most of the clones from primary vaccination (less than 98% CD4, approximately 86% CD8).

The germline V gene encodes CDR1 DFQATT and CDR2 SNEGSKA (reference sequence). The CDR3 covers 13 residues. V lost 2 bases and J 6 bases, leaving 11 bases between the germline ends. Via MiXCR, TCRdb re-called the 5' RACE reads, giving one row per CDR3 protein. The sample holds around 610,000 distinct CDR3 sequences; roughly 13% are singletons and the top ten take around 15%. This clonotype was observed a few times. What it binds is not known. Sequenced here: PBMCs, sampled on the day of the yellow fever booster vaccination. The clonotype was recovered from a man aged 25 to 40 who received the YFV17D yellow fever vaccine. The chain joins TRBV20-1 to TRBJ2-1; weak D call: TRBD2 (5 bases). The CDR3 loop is CSARTSLGNEQFF. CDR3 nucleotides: TGCAGTGCTAGAACTAGTTTGGGCAATGAGCAGTTCTTC.